These T cell receptor beta chains were read from a single sample in a study of cytomegalovirus exposure and HLA in healthy donors. TCRdb's table, derived via immunoSEQ multiplex PCR, lists solely in-frame clones and lacks some. Counted here are tens of thousands of clones, 85% to 95% occurring once; the ten biggest clones make up around 0.69%. Sequencing input: PBMCs. The receptors were gathered from a woman aged 18-29 years in good health and CMV-seronegative. The CDR3 runs from the conserved cysteine through the conserved F or W. A D gene is named only where the DNA matches it firmly. Size tells how often a clone was seen (once, few, many) or the class of an expanded clone, and some rows leave it out.

CASSEGFRGETQYF	TGTGCCAGCAGTGAAGGGTTCCGGGGAGAGACCCAGTACTTC	14	TRBV6-1	NA	TRBJ2-5	NA
CASSFGTSGPYEQYF	TGTGCCAGCAGCTTTGGGACTAGCGGCCCCTACGAGCAGTACTTC	15	TRBV7-6	NA	TRBJ2-7	TRBD2
CASSFSGANVLTF	TGTGCCAGCAGCTTTTCAGGGGCCAACGTCCTGACTTTC	13	TRBV11-2	NA	TRBJ2-6	NA
CASSISSGAGYEQYF	TGTGCCAGCTCGATCTCGTCAGGGGCTGGATACGAGCAGTACTTC	15	TRBV18	NA	TRBJ2-7	NA
CASSQGIAGNSYNEQFF	TGCGCCAGCAGCCAAGGAATCGCGGGGAACTCCTACAATGAGCAGTTCTTC	17	TRBV4-1	NA	TRBJ2-1	NA
CASSPLAGGPDTQYF	TGTGCCAGCAGCCCACTAGCGGGGGGGCCAGATACGCAGTATTTT	15	TRBV14	NA	TRBJ2-3	TRBD2
CASSGRLAGEQYF	TGCGCCAGCAGCGGGAGACTAGCGGGAGAGCAGTACTTC	13	TRBV4-3	NA	TRBJ2-7	TRBD2
CASSRGGLAGSDTGELFF	TGTGCCAGCAGTCGAGGGGGACTAGCGGGGTCCGACACCGGGGAGCTGTTTTTT	18	TRBV2	NA	TRBJ2-2	TRBD2
CASTPHMAATNEKLFF	TGTGCCAGCACCCCACATATGGCAGCAACTAATGAAAAACTGTTTTTT	16	TRBV27	NA	TRBJ1-4	NA
CASTRGSNTGELFF	TGTGCCAGCACCCGGGGTTCGAACACCGGGGAGCTGTTTTTT	14	TRBV6-5	once	TRBJ2-2	NA
CASSIGRAGDTPHF	TGTGCCAGCAGCATCGGGAGGGCAGGAGATACGCCGCACTTC	14	TRBV9	NA	TRBJ2-7	TRBD2
CASRGAGLAGELFF	TGTGCCAGCAGAGGCGCCGGACTAGCCGGGGAGCTGTTTTTT	14	TRBV28	NA	TRBJ2-2	TRBD2
CSVGKSGGSLEQYF	TGCAGCGTTGGGAAGAGCGGGGGGTCCCTCGAGCAGTACTTC	14	TRBV29-1	NA	TRBJ2-7	TRBD2
CSALLAYEQFF	TGCAGTGCTTTACTAGCGTATGAGCAGTTCTTC	11	TRBV20-1	NA	TRBJ2-1	TRBD2
CSALSGYEQYF	TGCAGTGCTCTCTCCGGCTACGAGCAGTACTTC	11	TRBV20-1	NA	TRBJ2-7	NA
CASSPVGGRLREQYF	TGCGCCAGCAGCCCCGTGGGCGGGAGGTTACGAGAGCAGTACTTC	15	TRBV4-1	NA	TRBJ2-7	TRBD2
CASTPTGGLYGYTF	TGTGCCAGCACCCCAACAGGGGGCCTCTATGGCTACACCTTC	14	TRBV6-5	NA	TRBJ1-2	TRBD1
CASSPTSGGAVETQYF	TGCGCCAGCAGCCCTACTAGCGGGGGGGCTGTGGAGACCCAGTACTTC	16	TRBV5-1	NA	TRBJ2-5	TRBD2
CASRAGTSGGYEQYF	TGTGCCAGTAGAGCCGGGACTAGCGGGGGGTACGAGCAGTACTTC	15	TRBV19	NA	TRBJ2-7	TRBD2
CASSPSGGETQYF	TGTGCCAGCTCACCCTCCGGGGGGGAGACCCAGTACTTC	13	TRBV18	NA	TRBJ2-5	TRBD2
CASSPSFFGADTYNEQFF	TGTGCCAGCAGCCCTAGCTTTTTTGGCGCCGATACCTACAATGAGCAGTTCTTC	18	TRBV4-2	NA	TRBJ2-1	NA
CASKRDRSSYEQYF	TGTGCCAGCAAGAGGGACAGGTCCTCCTACGAGCAGTACTTC	14	TRBV5-6	NA	TRBJ2-7	TRBD1
CASSVGPGGANYGYTF	TGTGCCAGCAGCGTAGGCCCAGGGGGAGCTAACTATGGCTACACCTTC	16	TRBV9	NA	TRBJ1-2	TRBD1
CASSLRTSGRRGELFF	TGTGCCAGCAGTTTAAGGACTAGCGGGAGGCGCGGGGAGCTGTTTTTT	16	TRBV27	NA	TRBJ2-2	TRBD2
CASRASGRAHEQFF	TGTGCCAGCAGGGCTAGCGGGAGGGCTCATGAGCAGTTCTTC	14	TRBV7-9	NA	TRBJ2-1	TRBD2
CASITGGTGNTIYF	TGTGCCAGCATAACGGGGGGTACTGGAAACACCATATATTTT	14	TRBV28	NA	TRBJ1-3	NA
CASTLMRAGGLAYEQYF	TGTGCCAGCACCCTTATGAGGGCAGGGGGATTGGCCTACGAGCAGTACTTC	17	TRBV28	NA	TRBJ2-7	TRBD1
CASSPPTGRSTGREQFF	TGTGCCAGCAGTCCACCGACGGGGCGATCCACAGGGCGTGAGCAGTTCTTC	17	TRBV28	NA	TRBJ2-1	NA
CASSPLKTGGSYNEQFF	TGTGCCAGTAGTCCCCTGAAGACGGGAGGGTCCTACAATGAGCAGTTCTTC	17	TRBV19	NA	TRBJ2-1	TRBD2
CASSAHPNPWTDGASYEQYF	TGTGCCAGCAGTGCTCACCCAAACCCTTGGACTGATGGTGCCTCCTACGAGCAGTACTTC	20	TRBV9	NA	TRBJ2-7	NA
CASSGATVSYGYTF	TGTGCCAGCAGCGGAGCGACAGTAAGCTATGGCTACACCTTC	14	TRBV6-1	NA	TRBJ1-2	NA
CASSSQGAGSNVLTF	TGTGCCAGCAGTTCTCAGGGGGCCGGGTCCAACGTCCTGACTTTC	15	TRBV27	once	TRBJ2-6	TRBD1
CASRERERRTGELFF	TGTGCCAGCAGGGAGCGGGAGCGGCGCACCGGGGAGCTGTTTTTT	15	TRBV7-9	NA	TRBJ2-2	TRBD2
CASSRTGTEYNEQFF	TGTGCCAGCAGCAGGACCGGGACAGAGTACAATGAGCAGTTCTTC	15	TRBV7-7	NA	TRBJ2-1	TRBD1
CASSQGSGQGIYGYTF	TGCGCCAGCAGCCAAGGATCAGGACAGGGAATTTATGGCTACACCTTC	16	TRBV4-3	NA	TRBJ1-2	TRBD1
CASSRGGTYNEQFF	TGTGCCAGCAGCCGCGGGGGTACCTACAATGAGCAGTTCTTC	14	TRBV6-6	NA	TRBJ2-1	TRBD2
CATNGGGSSYNEQFF	TGTGCCACCAATGGCGGGGGATCCTCCTACAATGAGCAGTTCTTC	15	TRBV15	few	TRBJ2-1	TRBD2
CASSLGQALASGYTF	TGCGCCAGCAGCTTGGGGCAGGCACTCGCGAGTGGCTACACCTTC	15	TRBV5-1	NA	TRBJ1-2	NA
CASSPTGGDQPQHF	TGTGCCAGCTCACCAACGGGGGGGGATCAGCCCCAGCATTTT	14	TRBV18	NA	TRBJ1-5	NA
CASSWSSSGDTDTQYF	TGCGCCAGCAGCTGGAGCTCTAGCGGGGACACAGATACGCAGTATTTT	16	TRBV5-1	NA	TRBJ2-3	TRBD2
CASSSRDRLRETQYF	TGTGCCAGCAGCTCCCGGGACAGGCTTCGAGAGACCCAGTACTTC	15	TRBV9	NA	TRBJ2-5	TRBD1
CASSALAQNTGELFF	TGTGCCAGCAGCGCACTAGCGCAAAACACCGGGGAGCTGTTTTTT	15	TRBV9	NA	TRBJ2-2	TRBD2
CAISQNQETQYF	TGTGCCATCAGTCAGAACCAAGAGACCCAGTACTTC	12	TRBV10-3	NA	TRBJ2-5	NA
CASSVETSGRGNIQYF	TGTGCCAGCAGCGTAGAGACTAGCGGGAGGGGAAACATTCAGTACTTC	16	TRBV9	NA	TRBJ2-4	TRBD2
CASSLESHTTNEKLFF	TGTGCCAGCAGCTTAGAAAGCCATACAACTAATGAAAAACTGTTTTTT	16	TRBV11-2	once	TRBJ1-4	NA
CSVEVAGGGETQYF	TGCAGCGTTGAGGTAGCGGGGGGCGGAGAGACCCAGTACTTC	14	TRBV29-1	NA	TRBJ2-5	TRBD2
CASSATGGIQPQHF	TGTGCCAGCAGTGCGACAGGGGGGATTCAGCCCCAGCATTTT	14	TRBV2	NA	TRBJ1-5	TRBD1
CASSPTGTRVGEQFF	TGTGCCAGTAGCCCCACGGGGACTAGGGTTGGTGAGCAGTTCTTC	15	TRBV19	NA	TRBJ2-1	TRBD2
CASSPGGSGANVLTF	TGCGCCAGCAGCCCAGGGGGCTCTGGGGCCAACGTCCTGACTTTC	15	TRBV5-1	NA	TRBJ2-6	TRBD1
CASSFPLTEAFF	TGTGCCAGCAGCTTCCCTCTGACTGAAGCTTTCTTT	12	TRBV5-4	NA	TRBJ1-1	NA
CATSRDQLAGGYNEQFF	TGTGCCACCAGCAGAGATCAACTAGCGGGGGGGTACAATGAGCAGTTCTTC	17	TRBV15	once	TRBJ2-1	TRBD2
CASTSMRQQETQYF	TGTGCCAGCACCTCCATGAGGCAGCAAGAGACCCAGTACTTC	14	TRBV7-2	few	TRBJ2-5	NA
CASTLAPRGSYNEQFF	TGCGCCAGCACCCTAGCCCCCCGGGGCTCCTACAATGAGCAGTTCTTC	16	TRBV10-2	NA	TRBJ2-1	NA
CASSQDGLAGGLGEQFF	TGCGCCAGCAGCCAAGACGGACTAGCGGGAGGCCTCGGTGAGCAGTTCTTC	17	TRBV4-3	NA	TRBJ2-1	TRBD2
CASSVGPGGPRGYEQYF	TGTGCCAGCAGCGTTGGACCGGGCGGGCCTAGAGGCTACGAGCAGTACTTC	17	TRBV9	NA	TRBJ2-7	NA